This passage covers 15 T cell receptor beta chains from one sample sequenced in a study of T cells in Graves' hyperthyroidism and ophthalmopathy. Amplified TCR beta CDR3 regions came from RNA transcripts. HTBI primers were the set used in a first-round RT-PCR of the TCR CDR3. TCRdb fed the multiplex PCR reads into MiXCR, producing one record per CDR3 protein. Of around 290,000 distinct CDR3 sequences in the sample, roughly an eighth are singletons; the top ten hold 7% to 9.5%. Sequencing input: blood. The receptor set was obtained from a middle-aged woman with Graves' hyperthyroidism.

This clonotype was detected ten times or more. The CDR3: CASSSLDRGYMNTEAFF. The CDR3 coding sequence is TGTGCCAGCAGCTCCTTAGACAGGGGCTACATGAACACTGAAGCTTTCTTT. This chain uses TRBV7-2 with TRBJ1-1; 8 nucleotides agree with TRBD1. The V gene's germline CDR1 is SGHTA and CDR2 FQGNSA. Losses at the gene ends were 4 bases for V and 0 bases for J; bases not matched to a gene: 10. The CDR3 is 17 residues long.

A remark on this clonotype: A much larger clone differs by one base, so this may be a read error. The chain employs TRBV12-3 or TRBV12-4 and TRBJ2-1; D possibly corresponds to TRBD2 (5 bases). The CDR3 has 12 amino acids. This chain's CDR3 is CTSSPTGSEQFF. The CDR3 nucleotides read TGTACCAGCAGTCCGACTGGGAGTGAGCAGTTCTTC.

Many counts were recorded for this clonotype. This chain joins TRBV12-3 or TRBV12-4 and TRBJ1-2; D gene ambiguous. V was shortened by 6 bases and J by 7 bases, with 15 bases between the two germline ends. The CDR3 has 13 amino acids. CDR3 bases: TGTGCCAGCAGCTTCCTCGACTGGAGTGGCTACACCTTC. Residues: CASSFLDWSGYTF.

This clonotype has at least ten counts. The chain is built from TRBV6-1 and TRBJ2-4; 9 bases map to TRBD1. V gave up 6 bases and J gave up 8 bases; unmatched junction bases: 8. Germline-derived CDR1 and CDR2 are MNHNS and SASEGT. CDR3 length equals 14 residues. The CDR3: CASRPGQGTDIQYF. CDR3 nucleotides: TGTGCCAGCAGACCGGGACAGGGAACGGACATTCAGTACTTC.

At least ten counts were recorded for this clonotype. The chain joins TRBV29-1 to TRBJ1-1, with D possibly matching TRBD1 (6 bases). The CDR3 sequence is 11 residues long. CDR1 and CDR2 from the germline V gene are SQVTM and ANQGSEA. Trimming removed 7 bases from V and 8 bases from J, with 14 bases in between. The CDR3 region has the DNA TGCAGCGCTGTCGCGAGGGGGGAAGCTTTCTTT. Its protein is CSAVARGEAFF.

The chain couples TRBV7-9 to TRBJ1-4; tentatively, D is TRBD1 (6 bases). V lost 4 bases, J lost 4 bases, and 13 bases lay in between. Germline V gene lookup returns CDR1 SEHNR and CDR2 FQNEAQ (reference sequence). CDR3 size: 15 residues. The CDR3 coding sequence is TGTGCCAGCAGCTCTATACAGGGAGTTAATGAAAAACTGTTTTTT. As protein: CASSSIQGVNEKLFF.

There are many counts of this clonotype. The rearrangement uses TRBV2 and TRBJ1-3; D unclear. The CDR3 totals 11 residues. V was cut by 6 bases and J by 4 bases, with 4 bases left in between. Germline CDR1 is SNHLY and CDR2 is FYNNEI. CDR3 sequence reads: CASRVGNTIYF. As DNA, the CDR3 is TGTGCCAGCAGGGTAGGAAACACCATATATTTT.

The sample holds many counts of this clonotype. V gene TRBV28 combines with J gene TRBJ2-7; possible D gene TRBD2, 7 bases. Germline V gene sequence: CDR1 MDHEN, CDR2 SYDVKM. The CDR3 covers 16 residues. V lost 4 bases and J lost 2, with 18 bases in between. CDR3 in DNA: TGTGCCAGCAGTTCCTCCCGGCGGGGGCTCACCTACGAGCAGTACTTC. Translation: CASSSSRRGLTYEQYF.

This chain connects TRBV19 to TRBJ2-7, with TRBD1 matching 8 bases. This CDR3 region has 13 residues. Germline CDR1 is LNHDA and CDR2 is SQIVND (reference sequence). The J segment lost 6 bases and the V segment lost 8 bases, leaving 9 bases of the junction unmatched. DNA of the CDR3: TGTGCCAGTGCCATGACAGGGGTCGGCGAGCAGTACTTC. Its protein is CASAMTGVGEQYF.

This clonotype was seen many times. The chain uses TRBV5-6 and TRBJ2-1; 13 nucleotides line up with TRBD2. V was pared by 3 bases and J by 0 bases, with 0 bases of the junction left unmatched. This CDR3 is built from 16 residues. CDR1 and CDR2 (germline): SGHDT, YYEEEE. DNA of the CDR3: TGTGCCAGCAGCTGGACTAGCGGGAGCTCCTACAATGAGCAGTTCTTC. Protein sequence: CASSWTSGSSYNEQFF.

J is TRBJ1-2 and V is TRBV30; D gene uncertain. V dropped 0 bases and J dropped 4 bases, with 12 bases sitting between them. The germline V gene has CDR1 GTSNPN and CDR2 SVGIG (reference sequence). The CDR3 spans 14 residues. Written as DNA, the CDR3 is TGTGCCTGGAGTGTACGGGCCCCAATCTATGGCTACACCTTC. As protein: CAWSVRAPIYGYTF.

This clonotype showed up many times. V gene TRBV20-1 combines with J gene TRBJ2-5; D not resolved. Germline lookup yields CDR1 DFQATT and CDR2 SNEGSKA (reference sequence). This CDR3 region has 12 residues. Trimming removed 7 bases at V and 4 bases at J, with 13 bases between. The CDR3 loop is CSGLSGLETQYF. CDR3 bases: TGCAGTGGCTTGTCGGGCTTAGAGACCCAGTACTTC.

This clonotype was recorded at least ten times. The genes are TRBV7-2 and TRBJ1-2; no clear D. Deletions cut 7 bases from V and 2 bases from J, with 14 bases between. The CDR3 length is 14 residues. Germline V gives CDR1 SGHTA, CDR2 FQGNSA. The CDR3 coding sequence is TGTGCCAGCACCCCTAGTCCCGTCAACTATGGCTACACCTTC. Translating it yields CASTPSPVNYGYTF.

As for this clonotype: A clone one base away is much larger, so this may be a read error. The chain combines TRBV2 with TRBJ2-2; D possibly corresponds to TRBD2 (6 bases). Per the germline V gene, CDR1 is SNHLY and CDR2 is FYNNEI. The CDR3 is made up of 15 amino acids. In DNA form, the CDR3 reads TGTGCCGGCAGAAGACTAGTAACGAACACCGGGGAGCTGTTTTTT. Its translation: CAGRRLVTNTGELFF.

This clonotype has more than one count but fewer than ten. The chain has TRBV20-1 and TRBJ1-2, with D tentatively TRBD1 (5 bases). The CDR3 consists of 13 residues. Per the germline V gene, CDR1 is DFQATT and CDR2 is SNEGSKA (reference sequence). Trimming removed 6 bases at V and 2 bases at J, with 13 bases between. The CDR3 bases are TGCAGTGCATGGGATGACAGAAACTATGGCTACACCTTC. Translating it yields CSAWDDRNYGYTF.